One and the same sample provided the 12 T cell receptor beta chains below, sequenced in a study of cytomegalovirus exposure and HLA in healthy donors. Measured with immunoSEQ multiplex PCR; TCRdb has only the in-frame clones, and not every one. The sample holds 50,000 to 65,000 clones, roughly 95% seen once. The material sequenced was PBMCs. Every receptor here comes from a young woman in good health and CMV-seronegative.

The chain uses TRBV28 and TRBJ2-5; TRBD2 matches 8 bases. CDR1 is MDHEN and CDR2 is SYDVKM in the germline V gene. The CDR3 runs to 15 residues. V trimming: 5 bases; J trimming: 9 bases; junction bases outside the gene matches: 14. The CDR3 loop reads CASSPPGGRGAAQYF. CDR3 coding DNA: TGTGCCAGCAGTCCCCCGGGAGGGAGGGGGGCGGCCCAGTACTTC.

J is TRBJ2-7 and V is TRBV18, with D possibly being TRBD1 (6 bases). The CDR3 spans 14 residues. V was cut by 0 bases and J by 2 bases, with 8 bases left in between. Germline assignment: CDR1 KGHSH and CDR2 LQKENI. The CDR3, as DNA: TGTGCCAGCTCACCACCGGGACAACCCTACGAGCAGTACTTC. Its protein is CASSPPGQPYEQYF.

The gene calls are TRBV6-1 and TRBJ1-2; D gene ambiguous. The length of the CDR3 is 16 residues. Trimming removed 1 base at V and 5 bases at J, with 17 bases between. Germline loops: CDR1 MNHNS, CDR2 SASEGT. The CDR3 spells CASSEGFRVPRYGYTF. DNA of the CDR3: TGTGCCAGCAGTGAAGGGTTCCGGGTCCCCCGATATGGCTACACCTTC.

The CDR3 protein is CASSQDWARGTGEQYF. The CDR3 DNA reads TGTGCCAGCAGCCAAGATTGGGCCCGCGGGACCGGCGAGCAGTACTTC. The chain couples TRBV4-2 to TRBJ2-7; D might be TRBD2 (6 bases). V was clipped by 0 bases and J by 6 bases, with 18 bases between them. The CDR3 length is 16 residues. Germline V gene sequence: CDR1 LGHNA, CDR2 YNFKEQ.

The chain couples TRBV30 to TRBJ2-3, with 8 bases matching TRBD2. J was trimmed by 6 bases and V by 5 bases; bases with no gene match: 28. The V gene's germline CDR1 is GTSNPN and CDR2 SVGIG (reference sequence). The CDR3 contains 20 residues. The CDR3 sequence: CAWARKGTRGGPFPRDTQYF. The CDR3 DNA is TGTGCCTGGGCCCGAAAGGGGACCCGGGGGGGGCCTTTCCCCCGGGATACGCAGTATTTT.

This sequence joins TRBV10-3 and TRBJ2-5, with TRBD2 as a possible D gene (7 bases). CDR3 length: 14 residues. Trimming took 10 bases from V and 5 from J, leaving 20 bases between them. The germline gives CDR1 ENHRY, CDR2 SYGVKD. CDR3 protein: CATEQGGGRETQYF. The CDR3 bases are TGTGCCACCGAACAAGGGGGGGGTAGGGAGACCCAGTACTTC.

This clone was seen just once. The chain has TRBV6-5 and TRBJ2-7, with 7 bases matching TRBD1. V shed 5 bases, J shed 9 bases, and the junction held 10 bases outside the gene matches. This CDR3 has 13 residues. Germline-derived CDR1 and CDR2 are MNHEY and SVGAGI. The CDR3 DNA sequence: TGTGCCAGCAGTCCTCCACAGGGGTTAGCGCAGTACTTC. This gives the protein CASSPPQGLAQYF.

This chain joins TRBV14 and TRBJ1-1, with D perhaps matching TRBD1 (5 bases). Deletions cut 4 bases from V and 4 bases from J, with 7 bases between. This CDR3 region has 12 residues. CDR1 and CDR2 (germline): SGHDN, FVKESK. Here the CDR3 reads CASSPGGTEAFF. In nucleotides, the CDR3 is TGTGCCAGCAGCCCGGGGGGCACTGAAGCTTTCTTT.

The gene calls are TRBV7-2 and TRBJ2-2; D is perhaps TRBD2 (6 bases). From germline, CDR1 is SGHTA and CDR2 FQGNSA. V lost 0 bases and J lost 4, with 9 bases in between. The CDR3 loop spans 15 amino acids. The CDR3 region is CASSLARGRTGELFF. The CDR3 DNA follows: TGTGCCAGCAGCTTAGCGCGGGGCCGCACCGGGGAGCTGTTTTTT.

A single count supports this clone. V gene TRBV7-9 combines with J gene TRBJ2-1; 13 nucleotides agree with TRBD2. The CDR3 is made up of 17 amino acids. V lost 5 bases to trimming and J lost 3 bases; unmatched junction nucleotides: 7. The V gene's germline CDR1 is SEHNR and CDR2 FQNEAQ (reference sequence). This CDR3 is CASSLKTSGRFYNEQFF. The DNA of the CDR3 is TGTGCCAGCAGCCTCAAGACTAGCGGGAGGTTCTACAATGAGCAGTTCTTC.

This chain's CDR3 is CASSPPVRTEAFF. The DNA of the CDR3 is TGTGCCAGCAGTCCCCCCGTGCGGACTGAAGCTTTCTTT. The chain is built from TRBV28 and TRBJ1-1; unclear D gene. Germline V lookup: CDR1 MDHEN, CDR2 SYDVKM. This CDR3 comprises 13 residues. Trimming pared 5 bases from V and 5 bases from J, leaving 12 bases between.

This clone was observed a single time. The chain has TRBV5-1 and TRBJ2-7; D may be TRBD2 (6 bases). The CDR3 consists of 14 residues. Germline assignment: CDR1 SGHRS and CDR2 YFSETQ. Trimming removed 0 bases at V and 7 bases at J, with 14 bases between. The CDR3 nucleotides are TGCGCCAGCAGCTTGGACCCGGGGGTCGGTGAGCAGTACTTC. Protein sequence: CASSLDPGVGEQYF.